This T cell receptor beta chain was obtained from a study of T-cell reconstitution after alpha-beta-depleted transplantation in children. A note on this clonotype: The antigen is undetermined.

Overall study findings and caveats: Fresh T-cell production supplied most of the T-cell counts and diversity seen one year after transplant. Reports say that about two months after transplant, the alpha-beta T cells came out of several hundred graft clones that had expanded. Recipient T cells and thymic progenitors that survived gave rise to the high TCRbeta diversity observed at day 60 in some patients.

TCRbeta library preparation incorporated unique molecular identifiers. TCRdb reprocessed the PCR reads via MiXCR and lists one record per CDR3 protein. The sample lists a few hundred thousand distinct CDR3 sequences, 10% to 15% occurring once. Germline V CDR1 and CDR2: LGHNA, YSLEER. The CDR3 has 14 amino acids. Trimming pared 3 bases from V and 0 bases from J, leaving 8 bases between. This TCR came from a male patient under 18 who had a stem cell transplant for acute myeloid leukemia, so the T cells may come from the graft donor. The starting material was PBMCs, mostly from graft donor cells, obtained 360 days after TCRalphabeta/CD19-depleted stem cell transplant. V usage is TRBV4-3 and J usage is TRBJ1-1; D unresolved. The CDR3 protein is CASSQGRMNTEAFF. The CDR3 DNA reads TGCGCCAGCAGCCAGGGGAGGATGAACACTGAAGCTTTCTTT.